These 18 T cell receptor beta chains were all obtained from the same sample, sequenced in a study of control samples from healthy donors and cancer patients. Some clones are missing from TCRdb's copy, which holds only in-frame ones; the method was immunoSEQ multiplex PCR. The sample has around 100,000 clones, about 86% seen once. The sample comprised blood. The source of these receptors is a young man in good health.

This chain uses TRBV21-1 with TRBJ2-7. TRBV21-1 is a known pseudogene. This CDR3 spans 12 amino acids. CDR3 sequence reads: CASPRHPYEQYF. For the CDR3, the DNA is TGTGCCAGCCCCCGCCATCCATACGAGCAGTACTTC.

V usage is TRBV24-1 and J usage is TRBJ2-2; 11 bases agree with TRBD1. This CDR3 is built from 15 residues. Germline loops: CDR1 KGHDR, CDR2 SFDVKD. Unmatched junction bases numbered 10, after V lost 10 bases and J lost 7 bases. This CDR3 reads CATGDPGQGDGELFF. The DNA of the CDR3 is TGTGCCACGGGCGACCCGGGACAGGGGGACGGGGAGCTGTTTTTT.

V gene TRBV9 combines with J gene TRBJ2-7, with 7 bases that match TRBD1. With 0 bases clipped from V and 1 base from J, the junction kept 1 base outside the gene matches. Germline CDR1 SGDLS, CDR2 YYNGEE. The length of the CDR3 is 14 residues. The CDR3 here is CASSVEQGSYEQYF. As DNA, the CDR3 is TGTGCCAGCAGCGTAGAACAGGGGTCCTACGAGCAGTACTTC. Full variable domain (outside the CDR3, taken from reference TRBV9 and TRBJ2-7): DSGVTQTPKHLITATGQRVTLRCSPRSGDLSVYWYQQSLDQGLQFLIQYYNGEERAKGNILERFSAQQFPDLHSELNLSSLELGDSALYFCASSVEQGSYEQYFGPGTRLTVT.

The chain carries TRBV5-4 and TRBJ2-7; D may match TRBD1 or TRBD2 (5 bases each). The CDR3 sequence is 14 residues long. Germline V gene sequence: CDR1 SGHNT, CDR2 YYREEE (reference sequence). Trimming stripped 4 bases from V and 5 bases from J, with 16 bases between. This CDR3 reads CASSRRDDDDEQYF. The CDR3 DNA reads TGTGCCAGCAGCCGACGGGACGACGACGACGAGCAGTACTTC.

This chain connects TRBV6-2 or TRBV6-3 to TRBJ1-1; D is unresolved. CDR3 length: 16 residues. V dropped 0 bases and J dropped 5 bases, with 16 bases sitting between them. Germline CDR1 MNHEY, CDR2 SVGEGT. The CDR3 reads CASSYSKKVTGTEAFF. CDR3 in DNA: TGTGCCAGCAGTTACTCAAAAAAGGTTACCGGGACTGAAGCTTTCTTT.

The CDR3 coding sequence is TGTGCCACCAGTGAGTACTCGGGCGGACGCACAGATACGCAGTATTTT. Translating gives CATSEYSGGRTDTQYF. This chain uses TRBV24-1 with TRBJ2-3, with no clear D. With 4 bases removed from V and 1 base from J, the gap between germline ends came to 14 bases. CDR1 and CDR2 from the germline V gene are KGHDR and SFDVKD. The CDR3 totals 16 residues.

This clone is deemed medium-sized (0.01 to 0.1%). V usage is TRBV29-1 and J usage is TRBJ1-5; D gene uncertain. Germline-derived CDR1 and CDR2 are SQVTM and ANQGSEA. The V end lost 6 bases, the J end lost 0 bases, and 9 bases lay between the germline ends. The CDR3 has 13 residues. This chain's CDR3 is CSVRVSSNQPQHF. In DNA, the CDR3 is TGCAGCGTCAGAGTCAGTAGCAATCAGCCCCAGCATTTT.

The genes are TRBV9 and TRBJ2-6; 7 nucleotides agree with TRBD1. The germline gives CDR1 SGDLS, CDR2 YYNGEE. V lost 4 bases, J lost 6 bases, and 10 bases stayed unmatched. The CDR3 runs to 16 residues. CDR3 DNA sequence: TGTGCCAGCAGCTTAAGACAGGGCGTTGAGGCCAACGTCCTGACTTTC. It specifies CASSLRQGVEANVLTF.

CDR3 residues: CASSWSLESSYEQYF. The CDR3 coding sequence is TGCGCCAGCAGCTGGTCTCTGGAGAGCTCCTACGAGCAGTACTTC. The chain carries TRBV5-1 and TRBJ2-7; D unclear. Trimming cost V 3 bases and J 0 bases, with 13 bases left between them. The germline V gene has CDR1 SGHRS and CDR2 YFSETQ. The CDR3 consists of 15 residues.

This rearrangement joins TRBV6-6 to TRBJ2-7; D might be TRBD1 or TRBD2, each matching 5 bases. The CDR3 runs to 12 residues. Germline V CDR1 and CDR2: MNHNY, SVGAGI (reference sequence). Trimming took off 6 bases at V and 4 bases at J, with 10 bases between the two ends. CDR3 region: CASSPGTYEQYF. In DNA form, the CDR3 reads TGTGCCAGCAGCCCCGGGACGTACGAGCAGTACTTC.

For the CDR3, the DNA is TGTGCCAGCAGCTTTCCCGACAGGATGAACACTGAAGCTTTCTTT. It translates to CASSFPDRMNTEAFF. The genes are TRBV5-4 and TRBJ1-1; a possible D gene is TRBD1 (6 bases). Trimming took 2 bases from V and 0 from J, leaving 11 bases between them. CDR1 SGHNT and CDR2 YYREEE come from the germline V gene (reference sequence). This CDR3 is built from 15 residues. Supplemented by reference TRBV5-4 and TRBJ1-1, the full variable domain reads ETGVTQSPTHLIKTRGQQVTLRCSSQSGHNTVSWYQQALGQGPQFIFQYYREEENGRGNFPPRFSGLQFPNYSSELNVNALELDDSALYLCASSFPDRMNTEAFFGQGTRLTVV.

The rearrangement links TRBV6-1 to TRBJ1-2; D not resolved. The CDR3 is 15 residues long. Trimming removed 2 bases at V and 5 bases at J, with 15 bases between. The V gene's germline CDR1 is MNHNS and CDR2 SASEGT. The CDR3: CASSESSLTIYGYTF. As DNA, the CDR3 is TGTGCCAGCAGTGAATCCAGCCTAACTATTTATGGCTACACCTTC.

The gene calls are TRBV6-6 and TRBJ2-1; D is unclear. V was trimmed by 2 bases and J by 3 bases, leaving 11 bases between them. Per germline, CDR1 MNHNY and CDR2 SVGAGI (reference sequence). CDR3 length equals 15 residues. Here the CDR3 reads CASSYTQDGYNEQFF. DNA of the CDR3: TGTGCCAGCAGTTACACTCAGGACGGCTACAATGAGCAGTTCTTC.

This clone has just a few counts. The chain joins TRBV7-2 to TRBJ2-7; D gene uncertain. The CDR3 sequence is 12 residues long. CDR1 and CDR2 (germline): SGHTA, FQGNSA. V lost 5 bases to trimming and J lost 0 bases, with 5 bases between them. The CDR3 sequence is CASSQSSYEQYF. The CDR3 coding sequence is TGTGCCAGCAGCCAGAGCTCCTACGAGCAGTACTTC.

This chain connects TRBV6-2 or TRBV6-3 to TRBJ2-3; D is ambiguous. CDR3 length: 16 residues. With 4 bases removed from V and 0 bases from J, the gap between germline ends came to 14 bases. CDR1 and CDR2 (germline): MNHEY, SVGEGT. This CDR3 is CASSSRHISSTDTQYF. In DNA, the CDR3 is TGTGCCAGCAGTTCCAGACACATATCAAGCACAGATACGCAGTATTTT.

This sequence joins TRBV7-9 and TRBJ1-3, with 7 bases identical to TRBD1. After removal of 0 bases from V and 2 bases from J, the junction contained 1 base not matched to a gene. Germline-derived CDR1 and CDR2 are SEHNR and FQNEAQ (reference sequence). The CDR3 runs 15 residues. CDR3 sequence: CASSLAQGAGNTIYF. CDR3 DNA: TGTGCCAGCAGCTTAGCGCAGGGGGCTGGAAACACCATATATTTT.

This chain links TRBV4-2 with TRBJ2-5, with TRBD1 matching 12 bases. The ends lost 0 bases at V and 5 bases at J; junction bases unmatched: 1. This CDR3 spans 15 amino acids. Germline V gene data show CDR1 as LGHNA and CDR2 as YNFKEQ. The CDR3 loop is CASSQDGTGGETQYF. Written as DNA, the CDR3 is TGTGCCAGCAGCCAAGATGGGACAGGGGGCGAGACCCAGTACTTC.

CDR3 sequence reads: CASSSGARTEAFF. CDR3 in DNA: TGTGCCAGCAGCTCCGGGGCCCGGACTGAAGCTTTCTTT. This chain uses TRBV13 with TRBJ1-1; perhaps TRBD1 as D (5 bases). CDR1 is PRHDT and CDR2 is FYEKMQ in the germline V gene (reference sequence). V lost 4 bases and J lost 5, with 11 bases in between. The length of the CDR3 is 13 residues.